This T cell receptor beta chain is from a study of regulatory T cells in long-lasting Graves disease. This clonotype appeared a few times. The CDR3 contains 11 residues. CDR1 is MNHNS and CDR2 is SASEGT in the germline V gene. V lost 7 bases and J 4 bases, leaving 7 bases between the germline ends. Arm-PCR of CDR3 regions with iRepertoire HTBI primers generated TCR beta libraries. TCRdb itself ran the multiplex PCR reads through MiXCR, one entry per CDR3 protein. The sample yields 500,000 to 800,000 distinct CDR3 sequences, around 32% seen once. Noted time point: persistent/refractory GD, antithyroid drugs over 5 years with positive TRAb. PBMC-extracted RNA yielded the TCR library.

The rearrangement uses TRBV6-1 and TRBJ1-1; D is uncertain. The sequence derives from a female donor with Graves disease. The specimen comprised peripheral blood mononuclear cells (PBMCs), sampled when the disease was refractory, from a patient treated with antithyroid drugs. The CDR3 here is CASKSSTEAFF. CDR3 DNA: TGTGCCAGCAAGTCCAGCACTGAAGCTTTCTTT.